This entry features one TCR beta chain sequence. Its antigen remains undetermined. The record has no base qualities; no much larger clone is one base away. This entry is derived from a study of control samples from healthy donors and cancer patients (dated by TCRdb to about 2020). A distance of 8 bases separates the germline ends of V and J, which lose 0 bases and 3 bases respectively. From cysteine to phenylalanine, the CDR3 is 14 amino acids long. The retained sequence is limited to the CDR3, 42 bases, with the frame set at the first base. CDR1 and CDR2 are drawn from the germline V gene: SGHDN, FVKESK. To prepare the library, the immunoSEQ multiplex PCR assay was applied. TCRdb mirrors the immuneACCESS table, restricted to in-frame sequences. Some clones are absent from its copies; in checked studies, under half trace to an unresolved V gene, and the reason for the others is unknown. Recorded for this sample are about 130,000 clones; roughly 94% of them occurred a single time. Around 14% of the sample lies in the top ten.

The sequencing sample was made of PBMCs. This sequence originates from a man in his 60s with colorectal cancer. The receptor chain draws on TRBV14 and TRBJ1-2, with no confident D gene call. The DNA sequence follows: TGTGCCAGCAGCCAAGACATTCGGGACTATGGCTACACCTTC. It is translated as CASSQDIRDYGYTF.